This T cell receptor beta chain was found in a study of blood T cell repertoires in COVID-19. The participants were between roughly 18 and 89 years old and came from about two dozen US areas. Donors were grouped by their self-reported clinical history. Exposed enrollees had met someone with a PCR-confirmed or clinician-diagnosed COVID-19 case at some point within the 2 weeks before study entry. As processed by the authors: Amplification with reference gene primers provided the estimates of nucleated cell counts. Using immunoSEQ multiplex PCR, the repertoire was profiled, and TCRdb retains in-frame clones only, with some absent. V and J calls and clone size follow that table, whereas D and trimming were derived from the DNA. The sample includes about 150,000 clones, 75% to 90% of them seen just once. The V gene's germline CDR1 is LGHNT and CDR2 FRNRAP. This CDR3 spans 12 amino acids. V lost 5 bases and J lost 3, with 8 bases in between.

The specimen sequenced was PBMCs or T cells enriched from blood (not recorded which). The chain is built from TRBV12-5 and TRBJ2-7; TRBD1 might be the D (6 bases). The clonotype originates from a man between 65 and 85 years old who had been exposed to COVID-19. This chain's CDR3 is CASGGRGYEQYF. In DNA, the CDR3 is TGTGCTAGTGGTGGCAGGGGCTACGAGCAGTACTTC.